The 10 T cell receptor beta chains presented below share a single source sample, sequenced in a study of cytomegalovirus exposure and HLA in healthy donors. PCR was performed using 60 Vbeta and 13 Jbeta primers. The assay was immunoSEQ multiplex PCR, and TCRdb's table has in-frame clones only and misses some. Of 85,000 to 100,000 clones in the sample, about 74% were seen once. The sequencing input was PBMCs. The receptor set was obtained from a man between 60 and 70 years old in good health and CMV-seropositive.

A word on this clone: In the same sample, other DNA sequences code for this CDR3. The chain carries TRBV5-4 and TRBJ2-7; 10 positions match TRBD1. J was trimmed by 1 base and V by 3 bases; bases with no gene match: 4. This CDR3 comprises 15 residues. Germline lookup yields CDR1 SGHNT and CDR2 YYREEE (reference sequence). The CDR3 DNA reads TGTGCCAGCAGCTCCCGGGACAGGGGTTCCTACGAGCAGTACTTC. Translation gives CASSSRDRGSYEQYF.

This clone has a handful of counts. V and J are TRBV5-4 and TRBJ1-4; D gene unclear. The CDR3 is made up of 15 amino acids. Per germline, CDR1 SGHNT and CDR2 YYREEE (reference sequence). V dropped 0 bases and J dropped 5 bases, with 11 bases sitting between them. Here the CDR3 reads CASSLGKGANEKLFF. The CDR3 bases are TGTGCCAGCAGCTTGGGCAAGGGAGCGAATGAAAAACTGTTTTTT.

The chain employs TRBV5-8 and TRBJ1-5; 10 nucleotides match TRBD1. V gave up 3 bases and J gave up 4 bases; unmatched junction bases: 1. CDR3 length equals 14 residues. Germline V lookup: CDR1 SGHTS, CDR2 YDEGEE. The CDR3 here is CASSSGQGNQPQHF. In nucleotides, the CDR3 is TGTGCCAGCAGCTCGGGACAGGGGAATCAGCCCCAGCATTTT.

CDR3 bases: TGTGCCAGCAGCACCGAGGCGGGGGCATCTATTCGTTCACCCCTCCACTTT. Translation gives CASSTEAGASIRSPLHF. The rearrangement links TRBV5-4 to TRBJ1-6; D might be TRBD1 (6 bases). The CDR3 has 17 residues. Germline CDR1 is SGHNT and CDR2 is YYREEE (reference sequence). Between the trimmed V and J ends, which lost 4 bases and 9 bases, there was a span of 23 bases. The complete variable domain, with remaining parts taken from reference TRBV5-4 and TRBJ1-6, reads ETGVTQSPTHLIKTRGQQVTLRCSSQSGHNTVSWYQQALGQGPQFIFQYYREEENGRGNFPPRFSGLQFPNYSSELNVNALELDDSALYLCASSTEAGASIRSPLHFGNGTRLTVT.

V usage is TRBV5-1 and J usage is TRBJ2-5; maybe TRBD1 (6 bases). The CDR3 loop spans 14 amino acids. The germline V gene has CDR1 SGHRS and CDR2 YFSETQ. V lost 2 bases and J 3 bases, leaving 11 bases between the germline ends. The CDR3 sequence: CASSFLTGKETQYF. As DNA, the CDR3 is TGCGCCAGCAGCTTTTTGACAGGAAAAGAGACCCAGTACTTC.

V is TRBV7-3 and J is TRBJ2-3; 8 bases line up with TRBD2. With 2 bases clipped from V and 5 bases from J, the junction kept 0 bases outside the gene matches. The length of the CDR3 is 13 residues. Per the germline V gene, CDR1 is SGHTA and CDR2 is FQGTGA. CDR3 region: CASSLRGGDTQYF. The DNA for the CDR3 is TGTGCCAGCAGCTTACGGGGGGGAGATACGCAGTATTTT.

This clone was detected only once. Its ends do not fully match the called genes, so a read error is possible. The rearrangement uses TRBV7-9 and TRBJ2-7; D possibly corresponds to TRBD1 (7 bases). Looked up from germline, CDR1 is SEHNR and CDR2 is FQNEAQ (reference sequence). The CDR3 covers 16 residues. For the CDR3, the DNA is TGTTCCAGCAGCTTAGGAGGGGGCGGCCGAGACTACGAGCAGTACTTC. This sequence encodes CSSSLGGGGRDYEQYF.

V is TRBV19 and J is TRBJ1-6; D not resolved. V lost 2 bases and J lost 7, with 9 bases in between. Germline CDR1 reads LNHDA; CDR2 reads SQIVND (reference sequence). The CDR3 length is 14 residues. CDR3 region: CASSISGINSPLHF. The CDR3 DNA reads as TGTGCCAGTAGTATATCAGGAATAAATTCACCCCTCCACTTT.

The V call is TRBV19, the J call TRBJ1-2; D may be TRBD1 (6 bases). The ends were cut back, 7 bases at V and 4 bases at J, with 16 bases in the middle. Germline CDR1 reads LNHDA; CDR2 reads SQIVND (reference sequence). The CDR3 is made up of 14 amino acids. The CDR3 loop reads CASTQAGVAYGYTF. CDR3 bases: TGTGCCAGTACCCAAGCAGGGGTAGCCTATGGCTACACCTTC.

The chain employs TRBV21-1 and TRBJ2-7; the table's D gene call, TRBD2, was not cross checked with the DNA. TRBV21-1 is given as a pseudogene. There are 15 residues in the CDR3. The CDR3 loop reads CASSKVVEGRHEQYF. The CDR3 nucleotides are TGTGCCAGCAGCAAAGTCGTGGAGGGAAGACACGAGCAGTACTTC.